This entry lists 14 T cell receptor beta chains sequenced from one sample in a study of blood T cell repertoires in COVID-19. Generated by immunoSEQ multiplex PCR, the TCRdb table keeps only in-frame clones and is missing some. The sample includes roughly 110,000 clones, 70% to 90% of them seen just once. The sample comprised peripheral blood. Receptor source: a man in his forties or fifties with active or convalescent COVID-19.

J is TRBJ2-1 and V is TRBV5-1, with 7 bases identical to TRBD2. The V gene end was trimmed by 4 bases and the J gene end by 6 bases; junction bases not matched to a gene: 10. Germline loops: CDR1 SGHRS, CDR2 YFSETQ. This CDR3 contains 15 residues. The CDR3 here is CASSPAASGANEQFF. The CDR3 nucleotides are TGCGCCAGCAGCCCCGCGGCTAGCGGAGCCAATGAGCAGTTCTTC.

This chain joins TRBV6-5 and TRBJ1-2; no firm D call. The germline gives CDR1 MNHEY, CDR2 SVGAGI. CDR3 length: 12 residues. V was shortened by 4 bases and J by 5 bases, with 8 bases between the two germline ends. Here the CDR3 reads CASSFRGYGYTF. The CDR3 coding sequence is TGTGCCAGCAGTTTCCGAGGTTATGGCTACACCTTC.

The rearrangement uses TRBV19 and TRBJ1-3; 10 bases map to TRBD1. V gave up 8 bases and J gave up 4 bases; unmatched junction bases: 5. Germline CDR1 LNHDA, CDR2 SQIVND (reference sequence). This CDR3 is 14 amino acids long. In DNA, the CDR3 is TGTGCCAGTCGGGACAGGGGATCAGGAAACACCATATATTTT. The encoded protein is CASRDRGSGNTIYF.

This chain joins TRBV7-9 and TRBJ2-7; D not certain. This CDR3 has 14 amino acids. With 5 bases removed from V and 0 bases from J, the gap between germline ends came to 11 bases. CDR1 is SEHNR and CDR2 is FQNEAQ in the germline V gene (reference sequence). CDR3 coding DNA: TGTGCCAGCAGCCCTGATGGCCTCTCCTACGAGCAGTACTTC. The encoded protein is CASSPDGLSYEQYF.

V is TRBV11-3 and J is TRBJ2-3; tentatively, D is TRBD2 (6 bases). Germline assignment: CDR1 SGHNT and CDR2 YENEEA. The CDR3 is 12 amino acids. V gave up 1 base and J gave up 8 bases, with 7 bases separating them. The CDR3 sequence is CASSLVEGTQYF. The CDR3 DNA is TGTGCCAGCAGCTTAGTGGAGGGTACGCAGTATTTT.

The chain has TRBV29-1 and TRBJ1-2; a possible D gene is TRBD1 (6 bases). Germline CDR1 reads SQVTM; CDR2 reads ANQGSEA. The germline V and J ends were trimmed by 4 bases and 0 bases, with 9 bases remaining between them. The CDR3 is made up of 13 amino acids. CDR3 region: CSVGQATNYGYTF. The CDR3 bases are TGCAGCGTTGGACAGGCAACTAACTATGGCTACACCTTC.

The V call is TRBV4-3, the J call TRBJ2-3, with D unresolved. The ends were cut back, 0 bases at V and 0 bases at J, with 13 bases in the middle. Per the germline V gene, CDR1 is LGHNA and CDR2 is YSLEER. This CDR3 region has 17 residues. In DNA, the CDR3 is TGCGCCAGCAGCCAAGATTTCTTGCAAACTAGCACAGATACGCAGTATTTT. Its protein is CASSQDFLQTSTDTQYF.

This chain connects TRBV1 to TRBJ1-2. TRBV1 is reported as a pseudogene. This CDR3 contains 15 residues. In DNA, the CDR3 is TGCACCAGCAATTTACTCTTCAAGAGCCGTTATGGCTACACCTTC. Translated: CTSNLLFKSRYGYTF.

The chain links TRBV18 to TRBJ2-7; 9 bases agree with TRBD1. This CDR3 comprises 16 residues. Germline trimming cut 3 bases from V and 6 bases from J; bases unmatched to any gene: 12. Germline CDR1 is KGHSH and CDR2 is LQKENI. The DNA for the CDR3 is TGTGCCAGCTCACCCCGGGACAGGGTGATCAGCGGCGAGCAGTACTTC. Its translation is CASSPRDRVISGEQYF.

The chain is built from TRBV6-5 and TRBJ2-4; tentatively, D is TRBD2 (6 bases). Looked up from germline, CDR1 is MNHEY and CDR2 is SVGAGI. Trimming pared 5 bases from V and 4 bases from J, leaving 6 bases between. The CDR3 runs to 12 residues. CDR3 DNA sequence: TGTGCCAGCAGTCGGGAGAAAAACATTCAGTACTTC. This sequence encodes CASSREKNIQYF.

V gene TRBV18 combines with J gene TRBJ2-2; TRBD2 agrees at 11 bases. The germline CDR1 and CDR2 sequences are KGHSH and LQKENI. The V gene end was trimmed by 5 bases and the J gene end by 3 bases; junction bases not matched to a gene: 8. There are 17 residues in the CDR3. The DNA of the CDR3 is TGTGCCAGCTCAGGAGGCACTAGCGGGAGCTACACCGGGGAGCTGTTTTTT. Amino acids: CASSGGTSGSYTGELFF.

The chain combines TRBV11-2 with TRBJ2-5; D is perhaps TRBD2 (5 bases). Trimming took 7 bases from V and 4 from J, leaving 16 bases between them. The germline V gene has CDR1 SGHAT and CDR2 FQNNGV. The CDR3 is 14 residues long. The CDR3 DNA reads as TGTGCCAGCACCCCCGATTCGGGAAGAGAGACCCAGTACTTC. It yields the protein CASTPDSGRETQYF.

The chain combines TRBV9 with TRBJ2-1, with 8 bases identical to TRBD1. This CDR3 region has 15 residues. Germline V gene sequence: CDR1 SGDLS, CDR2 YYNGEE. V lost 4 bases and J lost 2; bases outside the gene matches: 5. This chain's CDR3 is CASSPGTGAYNEQFF. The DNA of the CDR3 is TGTGCCAGCAGCCCCGGGACAGGAGCCTACAATGAGCAGTTCTTC.

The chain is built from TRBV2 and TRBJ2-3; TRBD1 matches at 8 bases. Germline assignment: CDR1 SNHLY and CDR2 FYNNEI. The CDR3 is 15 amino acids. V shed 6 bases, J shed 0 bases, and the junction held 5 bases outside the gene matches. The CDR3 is CASRPGQGSTDTQYF. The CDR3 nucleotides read TGTGCCAGCAGGCCCGGACAGGGAAGCACAGATACGCAGTATTTT.